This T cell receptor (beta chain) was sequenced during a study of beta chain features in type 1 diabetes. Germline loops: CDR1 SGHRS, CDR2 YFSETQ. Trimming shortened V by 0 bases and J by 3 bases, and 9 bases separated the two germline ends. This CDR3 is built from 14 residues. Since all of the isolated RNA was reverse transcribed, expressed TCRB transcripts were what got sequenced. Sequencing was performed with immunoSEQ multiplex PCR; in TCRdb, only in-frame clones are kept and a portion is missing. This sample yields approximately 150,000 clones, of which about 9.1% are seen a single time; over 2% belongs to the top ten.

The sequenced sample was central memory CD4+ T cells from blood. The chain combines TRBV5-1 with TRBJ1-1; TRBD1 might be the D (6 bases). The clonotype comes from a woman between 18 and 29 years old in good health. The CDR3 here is CASSLGQAHTEAFF. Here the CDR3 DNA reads TGCGCCAGCAGCTTGGGACAGGCGCACACTGAAGCTTTCTTT.